This is a list of T cell receptor beta chains from one sample in a study of T-cell reconstitution after alpha-beta-depleted transplantation in children. TCRdb itself ran the PCR reads through MiXCR, one entry per CDR3 protein. This table holds roughly 76,000 distinct CDR3 sequences, 11% found once. The material was PBMCs, obtained before TCRalphabeta/CD19-depleted stem cell transplant. The receptors shown here come from a boy aged 5-17 years with acute myeloid leukemia, due to receive a stem cell transplant. Each CDR3 is given with its conserved first and last residue. D genes are given only for firm matches. Clone size is not always given. Where it is, it says once, few, many or a class for expanded clones.

CASRAPRERDEQYF	TGTGCCAGCAGAGCCCCAAGGGAACGGGACGAGCAGTACTTC	once	-	TRBJ2-7	TRBV6-1
CATSFKSWVRNTEAFF	TGTGCCACCAGCTTTAAGAGCTGGGTAAGGAACACTGAAGCTTTCTTT	many	-	TRBJ1-1	TRBV15
CASSLGHSTDTQYF	TGTGCCAGCAGCCTGGGACATAGCACAGATACGCAGTATTTT	many	-	TRBJ2-3	TRBV5-6
CASSFPSGSRTEQFF	TGCGCCAGCAGCTTCCCTAGCGGGAGTCGGACTGAGCAGTTCTTC	many	TRBD2	TRBJ2-1	TRBV5-1
CASSPPMFAEKLFF	TGTGCCAGCAGCCCCCCGATGTTTGCGGAAAAACTGTTTTTT	many	-	TRBJ1-4	TRBV7-9
CAISLQGGNTGELFF	TGTGCCATCAGTCTACAGGGGGGGAACACCGGGGAGCTGTTTTTT	-	TRBD1	TRBJ2-2	TRBV10-3
CSAQSRSVGEETQYF	TGCAGTGCTCAGTCGCGGTCAGTCGGCGAAGAGACCCAGTACTTC	many	-	TRBJ2-5	TRBV20-1
CSARGRLFKNEQFF	TGCAGTGCTAGAGGTCGACTGTTTAAAAATGAGCAGTTCTTC	-	-	TRBJ2-1	TRBV20-1
CAIRDAGVNYGYTF	TGTGCCATCAGGGACGCGGGGGTTAACTATGGCTACACCTTC	few	-	TRBJ1-2	TRBV10-3
CSATSRLAGATYEQYF	TGCAGTGCTACTTCTCGACTAGCGGGAGCCACCTACGAGCAGTACTTC	many	TRBD2	TRBJ2-7	TRBV20-1
CASSLRQGTGREQYF	TGTGCCAGCAGTTTGCGACAGGGTACTGGTCGCGAGCAGTACTTC	many	TRBD1	TRBJ2-7	TRBV12-3/TRBV12-4
CASSLEGSILQETQYF	TGTGCCAGCAGCTTAGAGGGCAGTATTCTTCAAGAGACCCAGTACTTC	many	-	TRBJ2-5	TRBV11-2
CSVEGQGATEAFF	TGCAGCGTTGAAGGACAGGGGGCCACTGAAGCTTTCTTT	many	TRBD1	TRBJ1-1	TRBV29-1
CASSLVDRESDTQYF	TGTGCCAGCAGCTTGGTGGACAGGGAGTCAGATACGCAGTATTTT	many	TRBD1	TRBJ2-3	TRBV5-6
CATSRDPQAPGETQYF	TGTGCCACCAGCAGAGATCCGCAGGCCCCCGGGGAGACCCAGTACTTC	-	-	TRBJ2-5	TRBV15
CSVGQGNEQFF	TGCAGCGTGGGACAGGGCAATGAGCAGTTCTTC	many	TRBD1	TRBJ2-1	TRBV29-1
CATSRSGKTTDTQYF	TGTGCCACGTCCCGGTCGGGAAAAACTACAGATACGCAGTATTTT	many	-	TRBJ2-3	TRBV24-1
CASSRRGEAFF	TGTGCCAGCAGTCGGAGGGGTGAAGCTTTCTTT	many	-	TRBJ1-1	TRBV12-3/TRBV12-4
CASSPRPKGAEAFF	TGTGCCAGCAGCCCCCGGCCTAAGGGCGCTGAAGCTTTCTTT	many	-	TRBJ1-1	TRBV9
CCAPATGFGPYASYNEQFF	TGCTGTGCCCCAGCTACCGGGTTCGGCCCCTATGCCTCCTACAATGAGCAGTTCTTC	-	-	TRBJ2-1	TRBV20-1
CASSQDPDQPQHF	TGTGCCAGCAGCCAAGATCCCGATCAGCCCCAGCATTTT	many	-	TRBJ1-5	TRBV4-2
CATRGALGGAGELFF	TGTGCCACGAGAGGGGCCCTGGGAGGGGCCGGGGAGCTGTTTTTT	many	TRBD2	TRBJ2-2	TRBV24-1
CASSPGGNTEAFF	TGCGCCAGCAGCCCGGGGGGGAACACTGAAGCTTTCTTT	many	-	TRBJ1-1	TRBV5-1
CSARGGQFNQPQHF	TGCAGTGCTAGAGGGGGACAGTTCAATCAGCCCCAGCATTTT	many	TRBD1	TRBJ1-5	TRBV20-1
CSVEGAREGHYNEQFF	TGCAGCGTTGAGGGCGCCAGGGAGGGCCACTACAATGAGCAGTTCTTC	-	TRBD2	TRBJ2-1	TRBV29-1
CASSGGVGTAIYEQYF	TGTGCCAGCAGCGGCGGGGTCGGGACGGCAATCTACGAGCAGTACTTC	many	-	TRBJ2-7	TRBV9
CASSLVGLAKNTGELFF	TGTGCCAGCAGCTTAGTAGGGCTAGCGAAGAACACCGGGGAGCTGTTTTTT	many	-	TRBJ2-2	TRBV7-6
CASSFRRGNEKLFF	TGTGCCAGCAGTTTCAGGCGGGGTAATGAAAAACTGTTTTTT	many	-	TRBJ1-4	TRBV27
CASSERLYNYEQYF	TGTGCCAGCAGTGAAAGGCTGTATAACTACGAGCAGTACTTC	many	-	TRBJ2-7	TRBV2
CASSHPGQGPTGELFF	TGCGCCAGCAGCCATCCGGGACAGGGGCCCACCGGGGAGCTGTTTTTT	many	TRBD1	TRBJ2-2	TRBV4-1
CASRSGVATDTQYF	TGTGCCAGTAGGAGTGGGGTCGCGACAGATACGCAGTATTTT	few	-	TRBJ2-3	TRBV19
CSERGQGASDTQYF	TGCAGCGAGAGGGGACAGGGGGCTTCAGATACGCAGTATTTT	many	TRBD1	TRBJ2-3	TRBV29-1
CASSRDRGPNTEAFF	TGTGCCAGCAGCCGGGACAGGGGGCCGAACACTGAAGCTTTCTTT	many	TRBD1	TRBJ1-1	TRBV9
CASSTRTGGMDIQYF	TGTGCCAGCAGCACCCGGACAGGGGGTATGGACATTCAGTACTTC	many	TRBD1	TRBJ2-4	TRBV11-2
CASSRLLAYEQYF	TGTGCCAGCAGTAGGCTACTCGCCTACGAGCAGTACTTC	many	-	TRBJ2-7	TRBV12-3/TRBV12-4
CASSLEAGGNTGELFF	TGCGCCAGCAGCTTGGAAGCGGGGGGGAACACCGGGGAGCTGTTTTTT	many	TRBD2	TRBJ2-2	TRBV5-1
CASSQGTSGYTGELFF	TGCGCCAGCAGCCAGGGGACTAGCGGCTACACCGGGGAGCTGTTTTTT	many	TRBD2	TRBJ2-2	TRBV4-3
CASSQAGGGTYEQYF	TGCGCCAGCAGCCAAGCGGGCGGAGGAACTTACGAGCAGTACTTC	-	-	TRBJ2-7	TRBV4-3
CASSYDRRGSPLHF	TGTGCCAGCAGCTATGACAGGAGGGGCTCACCCCTCCACTTT	-	-	TRBJ1-6	TRBV11-2
CASSFAGRGDTEAFF	TGTGCCAGCAGCTTCGCGGGGCGCGGCGACACTGAAGCTTTCTTT	many	-	TRBJ1-1	TRBV7-8
CASSLALGRAAYYNEQFF	TGTGCCAGCAGCTTAGCATTGGGTCGAGCGGCCTACTACAATGAGCAGTTCTTC	many	-	TRBJ2-1	TRBV7-2
CASMARGTGELFF	TGTGCCAGCATGGCTCGAGGCACCGGGGAGCTGTTTTTT	many	-	TRBJ2-2	TRBV6-2/TRBV6-3
CATCITGGGQPQHF	TGTGCCACCTGTATCACAGGGGGAGGTCAGCCCCAGCATTTT	-	TRBD1	TRBJ1-5	TRBV19
CASSTGNTIYF	TGTGCCAGCAGCACTGGAAACACCATATATTTT	many	-	TRBJ1-3	TRBV9
CASSLMGVTYNSPLHF	TGTGCCAGCAGCTTGATGGGGGTTACCTATAATTCACCCCTCCACTTT	many	-	TRBJ1-6	TRBV5-6
CASSLGKETQYF	TGCGCCAGCAGCTTGGGGAAAGAGACCCAGTACTTC	many	-	TRBJ2-5	TRBV5-1
CSARDPRGTGTILF	TGCAGTGCTAGAGACCCAAGGGGGACAGGGACTATACTCTTC	many	TRBD1	TRBJ1-2	TRBV20-1
CATSTAYRGLTGELFF	TGTGCCACCAGTACTGCGTACAGGGGACTCACCGGGGAGCTGTTTTTT	many	-	TRBJ2-2	TRBV24-1
CASSLIPPGQGPIRGTDTQYF	TGTGCCAGCAGCTTAATCCCACCGGGACAGGGACCTATTAGAGGCACAGATACGCAGTATTTT	few	TRBD1	TRBJ2-3	TRBV7-6
CASSSFGQANEKLFF	TGCGCCAGCAGCTCCTTCGGACAGGCAAATGAAAAACTGTTTTTT	many	TRBD1	TRBJ1-4	TRBV5-1
CSAPRLAGGGIQETQYF	TGCAGTGCGCCGAGACTAGCGGGGGGTGGGATTCAAGAGACCCAGTACTTC	-	TRBD2	TRBJ2-5	TRBV20-1
CSARDMIVYNSPLHF	TGCAGTGCTAGAGATATGATTGTATATAATTCACCCCTCCACTTT	many	-	TRBJ1-6	TRBV20-1